These 25 T cell receptor beta chains were sequenced from one sample in a study of shared clonotypes between healthy human individuals. Assay used: immunoSEQ multiplex PCR; TCRdb lists only in-frame clones, some missing. The data show over a million clones, with around 97% seen just once and more than 0.9% held by the top ten. Sequenced sample: naive CD4+ T cells sorted from blood. Noted subset: CD45RA+ positively selected. These receptors all stem from a man aged 25 to 40 in good health.

The CDR3 DNA reads TGTGCCATCAGTGAGTCGGCACTAGCGGCGGAGACCCAGTACTTC. Its translation is CAISESALAAETQYF. The rearrangement uses TRBV10-3 and TRBJ2-5; 8 bases map to TRBD2. The CDR3 sequence is 15 residues long. V was pared by 0 bases and J by 5 bases, with 5 bases of the junction left unmatched. Germline-derived CDR1 and CDR2 are ENHRY and SYGVKD.

On this clone: Other nucleotide sequences in the sample specify the same CDR3. The V gene is TRBV5-1, the J gene TRBJ2-3; D gene ambiguous. CDR3 length: 11 amino acids. Germline lookup yields CDR1 SGHRS and CDR2 YFSETQ. V was clipped by 3 bases and J by 4 bases, with 3 bases between them. The CDR3 DNA sequence: TGCGCCAGCAGCTCATCAGATACGCAGTATTTT. This sequence encodes CASSSSDTQYF.

The rearrangement uses TRBV5-5 and TRBJ2-7; no clear D gene. CDR3 length: 18 amino acids. V lost 2 bases to trimming and J lost 3 bases, with 24 bases between them. CDR1 and CDR2 (germline): SGHKS, YYEKEE (reference sequence). CDR3 amino acids: CASSLGSGRPRSHYEQYF. CDR3 coding DNA: TGTGCCAGCAGCTTAGGGTCCGGTCGTCCTAGATCCCACTACGAGCAGTACTTC.

The CDR3 loop is CASSIRRVPNQPQHF. The CDR3 DNA is TGTGCCAGTAGTATTCGGAGGGTCCCTAATCAGCCCCAGCATTTT. J is TRBJ1-5 and V is TRBV19; the D is unclear. Trimming cost V 3 bases and J 4 bases, with 13 bases left between them. Per the germline V gene, CDR1 is LNHDA and CDR2 is SQIVND (reference sequence). The CDR3 length is 15 residues.

The V gene is TRBV2, the J gene TRBJ1-1; D is perhaps TRBD1 (5 bases). Germline V gene sequence: CDR1 SNHLY, CDR2 FYNNEI. The CDR3 consists of 13 residues. Trimming took 4 bases from V and 4 from J, leaving 10 bases between them. DNA of the CDR3: TGTGCCAGCAGTGTTTCAGGGCGCACTGAAGCTTTCTTT. It specifies CASSVSGRTEAFF.

V is TRBV5-1 and J is TRBJ2-3, with D possibly being TRBD1 (5 bases). Trimming removed 4 bases at V and 4 bases at J, with 10 bases between. This CDR3 region has 13 residues. Germline V CDR1 and CDR2: SGHRS, YFSETQ. This chain's CDR3 is CASSREGADTQYF. The CDR3 DNA reads TGCGCCAGCAGCCGAGAAGGGGCAGATACGCAGTATTTT.

This sequence joins TRBV11-2 and TRBJ1-5, with 7 bases lining up with TRBD1. The CDR3 consists of 15 residues. V was clipped by 5 bases and J by 0 bases; unmatched bases: 4. Germline assignment: CDR1 SGHAT and CDR2 FQNNGV. CDR3: CASSPGQASNQPQHF. CDR3 DNA: TGTGCCAGCAGCCCCGGACAGGCTAGCAATCAGCCCCAGCATTTT.

The chain couples TRBV2 to TRBJ1-3; D is undetermined. V lost 7 bases to trimming and J lost 0 bases, with 7 bases between them. The CDR3 spans 13 residues. Germline loops: CDR1 SNHLY, CDR2 FYNNEI. CDR3 in amino acids: CASNRDSGNTIYF. The CDR3 DNA sequence: TGTGCCAGCAACCGGGACTCTGGAAACACCATATATTTT. The whole variable domain, filled in from reference TRBV2 and TRBJ1-3, reads EPEVTQTPSHQVTQMGQEVILRCVPISNHLYFYWYRQILGQKVEFLVSFYNNEISEKSEIFDDQFSVERPDGSNFTLKIRSTKLEDSAMYFCASNRDSGNTIYFGEGSWLTVV.

Points on this clone: Additional DNA sequences in this sample encode the identical CDR3. The CDR3: CAISALAGASTDTQYF. DNA for the CDR3: TGTGCCATCAGTGCACTAGCGGGGGCTAGCACAGATACGCAGTATTTT. This chain links TRBV10-3 with TRBJ2-3, with 11 bases matching TRBD2. V was clipped by 4 bases and J by 0 bases; unmatched bases: 3. This CDR3 comprises 16 residues. Germline V gene sequence: CDR1 ENHRY, CDR2 SYGVKD.

The chain joins TRBV28 to TRBJ2-5; D is perhaps TRBD1 or TRBD2 (6 bases each). CDR1 and CDR2 from the germline V gene are MDHEN and SYDVKM. Trimming cost V 6 bases and J 6 bases, with 20 bases left between them. The CDR3 consists of 15 residues. CDR3 DNA: TGTGCCAGCAGCTCTTTCTGGGGGGCGCAGAAGACCCAGTACTTC. Residues: CASSSFWGAQKTQYF.

The chain has TRBV9 and TRBJ1-1; TRBD1 might be the D (5 bases). CDR1 and CDR2 (germline): SGDLS, YYNGEE. The CDR3 contains 15 residues. Trimming removed 3 bases at V and 0 bases at J, with 12 bases between. The CDR3 nucleotides are TGTGCCAGCAGCGGCGACAGAGAAGTGAACACTGAAGCTTTCTTT. This codes for CASSGDREVNTEAFF.

The rearrangement uses TRBV7-8 and TRBJ2-7, with TRBD2 identical over 7 bases. V trimming: 1 base; J trimming: 2 bases; junction bases outside the gene matches: 5. The CDR3 is 15 residues long. Germline V gene lookup returns CDR1 SGHVS and CDR2 FQNEAQ. The DNA of the CDR3 is TGTGCCAGCAGCTTAGGGGAGGGCCTCACCTACGAGCAGTACTTC. Protein sequence: CASSLGEGLTYEQYF.

V gene TRBV7-6 combines with J gene TRBJ2-6; the D call may be TRBD1 or TRBD2 (7 bases each). The CDR3 has 20 amino acids. V was clipped by 6 bases and J by 2 bases, with 26 bases between them. Looked up from germline, CDR1 is SGHVS and CDR2 is FNYEAQ. CDR3 amino acids: CASSKLGLDRVKAGANVLTF. The CDR3, as DNA: TGTGCCAGCAGTAAACTCGGACTAGACAGGGTGAAAGCTGGGGCCAACGTCCTGACTTTC.

The chain joins TRBV5-6 to TRBJ2-5; tentative D call: TRBD2 (7 bases). This CDR3 has 13 amino acids. V lost 4 bases and J 5 bases, leaving 12 bases between the germline ends. Germline loops: CDR1 SGHDT, CDR2 YYEEEE. The DNA of the CDR3 is TGTGCCAGCAGCCAGGGGAGGGGGGAGACCCAGTACTTC. This sequence encodes CASSQGRGETQYF.

The V and J genes are TRBV5-8 and TRBJ2-7; no definite D call. CDR1 and CDR2 (germline): SGHTS, YDEGEE. The CDR3 spans 12 residues. Trimming took off 1 base at V and 3 bases at J, with 5 bases between the two ends. The CDR3 DNA reads TGTGCCAGCAGCTTGATGTACTACGAGCAGTACTTC. Translated, it gives CASSLMYYEQYF.

The chain carries TRBV28 and TRBJ2-5, with a weak D call TRBD1 (6 bases). This CDR3 comprises 14 residues. The ends were cut back, 6 bases at V and 5 bases at J, with 16 bases in the middle. Germline assignment: CDR1 MDHEN and CDR2 SYDVKM. The CDR3: CASRKPQGRETQYF. The CDR3 region has the DNA TGTGCCAGCAGAAAACCCCAGGGGCGGGAGACCCAGTACTTC.

V usage is TRBV27 and J usage is TRBJ1-3, with D perhaps TRBD1 (6 bases). Trimming cost V 6 bases and J 4 bases, with 10 bases left between them. The CDR3 sequence is 13 residues long. Germline CDR1 is MNHEY and CDR2 is SMNVEV (reference sequence). Written as DNA, the CDR3 is TGTGCCAGCAGACAGGGAGTCGGAAACACCATATATTTT. Translated: CASRQGVGNTIYF.

The rearrangement links TRBV28 to TRBJ2-2; D possibly uses TRBD1 or TRBD2 (5 bases each). Trimming pared 7 bases from V and 7 bases from J, leaving 19 bases between. The CDR3 extends over 15 amino acids. CDR1 and CDR2 from the germline V gene are MDHEN and SYDVKM. The chain's CDR3 is CASNPGRGKNGELFF. DNA of the CDR3: TGTGCCAGCAACCCGGGAAGGGGAAAGAACGGGGAGCTGTTTTTT.

In DNA form, the CDR3 reads TGTGCCAGCAGCGTCTCGACGCAAAACATTCAGTACTTC. Translation: CASSVSTQNIQYF. This chain connects TRBV9 to TRBJ2-4; D is undetermined. This CDR3 has 13 amino acids. CDR1 is SGDLS, CDR2 YYNGEE, per germline. Trimming took 2 bases from V and 5 from J, leaving 8 bases between them.

In its sample, this clone was seen once. The V and J genes are TRBV11-2 and TRBJ2-2; D remains ambiguous. V shed 1 base and J shed 4 bases, with 10 bases lying between them. This CDR3 spans 15 amino acids. The V gene's germline CDR1 is SGHAT and CDR2 FQNNGV. CDR3 loop: CASSLGERGTGELFF. CDR3 sequence (DNA): TGTGCCAGCAGCTTAGGCGAGCGAGGCACCGGGGAGCTGTTTTTT.

This sequence joins TRBV29-1 and TRBJ2-1; a possible D gene is TRBD2 (6 bases). This CDR3 comprises 15 residues. V lost 6 bases and J lost 7, with 22 bases in between. Per the germline V gene, CDR1 is SQVTM and CDR2 is ANQGSEA. CDR3 region: CSVGGFGPELNEQFF. The CDR3 nucleotides are TGCAGCGTGGGGGGTTTTGGACCTGAACTGAATGAGCAGTTCTTC.

The chain couples TRBV7-9 to TRBJ1-1; 7 nucleotides line up with TRBD1. The CDR3 is made up of 12 amino acids. Germline CDR1 is SEHNR and CDR2 is FQNEAQ (reference sequence). V dropped 4 bases and J dropped 4; count of bases not matched to a gene: 0. The CDR3 coding sequence is TGTGCCAGCAGCTCAGGGGGCACTGAAGCTTTCTTT. It encodes CASSSGGTEAFF.

V gene TRBV7-9 combines with J gene TRBJ2-1; 9 bases are shared with TRBD2. CDR3 size: 15 residues. V shed 4 bases and J 8 bases; nucleotides not matched to a gene: 9. Looked up from germline, CDR1 is SEHNR and CDR2 is FQNEAQ (reference sequence). The CDR3 nucleotides are TGTGCCAGCAGCTCTATAGCGGGAGTCGGCGATGAGCAGTTCTTC. Its translation: CASSSIAGVGDEQFF.

The V call is TRBV10-3, the J call TRBJ1-3; D remains unclear. V was trimmed by 0 bases and J by 1 base, leaving 7 bases between them. Germline-derived CDR1 and CDR2 are ENHRY and SYGVKD. The CDR3 loop spans 15 amino acids. CDR3 sequence reads: CAISESRSSGNTIYF. Written as DNA, the CDR3 is TGTGCCATCAGTGAGTCAAGGTCTTCTGGAAACACCATATATTTT.

This chain links TRBV7-9 with TRBJ1-3; the match to TRBD1 covers 7 bases. Trimming cost V 6 bases and J 0 bases; bases outside gene matches: 5. CDR3 length: 15 residues. Germline V CDR1 and CDR2: SEHNR, FQNEAQ (reference sequence). DNA for the CDR3: TGTGCCAGCAGTTCGGACAGGCTCTCTGGAAACACCATATATTTT. This gives the protein CASSSDRLSGNTIYF.